Below are 27 T cell receptor beta chains sequenced from a single sample in a study of T-cell memory formation after mild COVID-19. TCRdb re-called the 5' RACE reads with MiXCR, one entry per CDR3 protein. The sample shows around 470,000 distinct CDR3 sequences, roughly 20% of them seen only once. Sequencing was performed on PBMCs or a T cell subset sorted from them (not recorded which). The receptors were gathered from an adult woman who had mild COVID-19 (a few samples of this study predate the infection). Cell type and time point are not known.

This chain joins TRBV7-9 and TRBJ1-1; no clear D gene. V lost 5 bases to trimming and J lost 2 bases, with 12 bases between them. Germline V CDR1 and CDR2: SEHNR, FQNEAQ (reference sequence). CDR3 length: 14 residues. Here the CDR3 DNA reads TGTGCCAGCAGCCCCTTGGGTAGTAACACTGAAGCTTTCTTT. This encodes CASSPLGSNTEAFF.

The CDR3 region is CASSLQGSSYNEQFF. The CDR3 DNA reads TGTGCCAGCAGCTTACAGGGTAGCTCCTACAATGAGCAGTTCTTC. The gene calls are TRBV7-2 and TRBJ2-1, with D tentatively TRBD1 (5 bases). Trimming removed 2 bases at V and 0 bases at J, with 8 bases between. From germline, CDR1 is SGHTA and CDR2 FQGNSA. This CDR3 region has 15 residues.

The rearrangement joins TRBV5-8 to TRBJ2-5; TRBD1 might be the D (5 bases). The CDR3 is made up of 15 amino acids. V was trimmed by 7 bases and J by 1 base, leaving 17 bases between them. Germline CDR1 is SGHTS and CDR2 is YDEGEE. In nucleotides, the CDR3 is TGTGCCAGCCCCTTCCCTCCAGGGATCCAAGAGACCCAGTACTTC. It encodes CASPFPPGIQETQYF. Looking up the rest from reference TRBV5-8 and TRBJ2-5 gives the full variable domain: EAGVTQSPTHLIKTRGQQATLRCSPISGHTSVYWYQQALGLGLQFLLWYDEGEERNRGNFPPRFSGRQFPNYSSELNVNALELEDSALYLCASPFPPGIQETQYFGPGTRLLVL.

The chain couples TRBV19 to TRBJ2-5; either TRBD1 or TRBD2 may supply D (5 bases each). Germline values: CDR1 LNHDA, CDR2 SQIVND (reference sequence). The CDR3 totals 15 residues. Trimming left V 5 bases short and J 5 bases short, with 18 bases between. CDR3 loop: CASSPGPGLSETQYF. CDR3 in DNA: TGTGCCAGTAGTCCGGGACCCGGACTTTCGGAGACCCAGTACTTC.

The V gene is TRBV12-3 or TRBV12-4, the J gene TRBJ1-1, with D perhaps matching TRBD1 (5 bases). V shed 5 bases and J shed 10 bases, with 20 bases lying between them. There are 14 residues in the CDR3. This chain's CDR3 is CASSTTGTSYGAFF. CDR3 DNA sequence: TGTGCCAGCAGTACCACCGGGACCTCGTACGGAGCTTTCTTT.

This clonotype was seen a handful of times. This chain uses TRBV6-5 with TRBJ2-1; 10 bases agree with TRBD1. Germline CDR1 is MNHEY and CDR2 is SVGAGI. The CDR3 has 15 residues. The ends lost 0 bases at V and 5 bases at J; junction bases unmatched: 1. The CDR3 reads CASSYSDRGHNEQFF. DNA of the CDR3: TGTGCCAGCAGTTACTCCGACAGGGGGCACAATGAGCAGTTCTTC.

The rearrangement links TRBV15 to TRBJ1-2; D is undetermined. With 0 bases removed from V and 8 bases from J, the gap between germline ends came to 10 bases. The CDR3 is made up of 13 amino acids. The germline V gene encodes CDR1 LNHNV and CDR2 YYDKDF (reference sequence). The CDR3 sequence: CATSREGEGGYTF. The CDR3 DNA is TGTGCCACCAGCAGAGAGGGAGAGGGCGGCTACACCTTC.

This clonotype appeared a few times. V and J are TRBV12-3 or TRBV12-4 and TRBJ1-1, with 8 nucleotides matching TRBD1. The CDR3 is 14 residues long. J gave up 5 bases and V 3 bases, and 5 bases lay outside the gene matches. This CDR3 is CASSLDRAGTEAFF. For the CDR3, the DNA is TGTGCCAGCAGTTTGGACAGGGCGGGAACTGAAGCTTTCTTT.

The CDR3 is CASSLDSDAAFF. The DNA of the CDR3 is TGTGCCAGCAGCTTAGACAGCGACGCAGCTTTCTTT. The rearrangement joins TRBV7-9 to TRBJ1-1; D is uncertain. V was pared by 1 base and J by 10 bases, with 10 bases between. Germline V gives CDR1 SEHNR, CDR2 FQNEAQ (reference sequence). CDR3 length: 12 residues.

This clonotype was found a few times. The chain employs TRBV4-1 and TRBJ1-1; no firm D call. CDR1 is MGHRA and CDR2 is YSYEKL in the germline V gene. Between the trimmed V and J ends, which lost 1 base and 4 bases, there was a span of 10 bases. This CDR3 contains 14 residues. The CDR3 DNA follows: TGCGCCAGCAGCCAAGGGGGAGGAATCACTGAAGCTTTCTTT. Its protein product is CASSQGGGITEAFF.

In DNA form, the CDR3 reads TGTGCCAGCTCACTGCAGGACAGCGACTACGAGCAGTACTTC. Its translation: CASSLQDSDYEQYF. This chain joins TRBV18 and TRBJ2-7; TRBD1 might be the D (6 bases). This CDR3 comprises 14 residues. The V gene lost 4 bases and the J gene lost 3 bases, with 13 bases spanning the gap. CDR1 is KGHSH, CDR2 LQKENI, per germline.

CDR3 coding DNA: TGTGCCAGCACTCCTTTCAAGCGGGAGGCGTACAATGAGCAGTTCTTC. This translates into CASTPFKREAYNEQFF. The V call is TRBV4-2, the J call TRBJ2-1, with 9 bases that match TRBD2. Germline V gene lookup returns CDR1 LGHNA and CDR2 YNFKEQ. This CDR3 is built from 16 residues. With 7 bases clipped from V and 4 bases from J, the junction kept 11 bases outside the gene matches.

This clonotype was seen a handful of times. The V and J genes are TRBV5-1 and TRBJ2-1; 10 bases line up with TRBD1. V trimming: 1 base; J trimming: 6 bases; junction bases outside the gene matches: 4. This CDR3 comprises 15 residues. Germline CDR1 SGHRS, CDR2 YFSETQ. The CDR3: CASSLRTGGPNEQFF. The CDR3 DNA sequence: TGCGCCAGCAGCTTGAGGACAGGGGGACCCAATGAGCAGTTCTTC.

This clonotype was picked up a small number of times. The chain is built from TRBV4-3 and TRBJ2-7; D ambiguous. Between the trimmed V and J ends, which lost 6 bases and 4 bases, there was a span of 13 bases. CDR3 length: 13 residues. Germline V lookup: CDR1 LGHNA, CDR2 YSLEER. As DNA, the CDR3 is TGCGCCAGCAGGTCCAGAGTCGAGTACGAGCAGTACTTC. Its protein is CASRSRVEYEQYF.

The chain employs TRBV6-1 and TRBJ2-3; no clear D. In germline, CDR1 is MNHNS, CDR2 SASEGT. V lost 5 bases to trimming and J lost 4 bases, with 10 bases between them. There are 13 residues in the CDR3. CDR3 protein: CASSTHRADTQYF. The CDR3 DNA reads as TGTGCCAGCAGTACACATCGGGCAGATACGCAGTATTTT.

This rearrangement joins TRBV3-1 to TRBJ1-5, with D maybe TRBD1 (5 bases). Germline CDR1 LGHDT, CDR2 YNNKEL (reference sequence). Trimming removed 4 bases from V and 2 bases from J, with 15 bases in between. The CDR3 consists of 16 residues. The CDR3 bases are TGTGCCAGCAGCCCCCGTGGGGCGGTGGGCAATCAGCCCCAGCATTTT. Translated: CASSPRGAVGNQPQHF.

This clonotype was seen a few times. The V call is TRBV4-1, the J call TRBJ1-5; D is undetermined. The V end lost 4 bases, the J end lost 15 bases, and 22 bases lay between the germline ends. The CDR3 consists of 14 residues. Germline V gene lookup returns CDR1 MGHRA and CDR2 YSYEKL. The CDR3: CASSLTGLAEVRHF. DNA for the CDR3: TGCGCCAGCAGCCTTACGGGTCTCGCCGAGGTGAGGCATTTT.

The chain couples TRBV12-3 or TRBV12-4 to TRBJ2-5; 8 positions agree with TRBD1. Trimming removed 5 bases from V and 5 bases from J; junction bases left unmatched: 4. The CDR3 consists of 13 residues. This CDR3 is CASSRRGRETQYF. Written as DNA, the CDR3 is TGTGCCAGCAGTCGCAGGGGGCGGGAGACCCAGTACTTC.

V usage is TRBV7-9 and J usage is TRBJ1-1, with 8 bases identical to TRBD1. The CDR3 has 15 residues. Germline assignment: CDR1 SEHNR and CDR2 FQNEAQ (reference sequence). The V segment lost 5 bases and the J segment 1 base; nucleotides outside the gene matches: 6. The CDR3 spells CASSIQGAKNTEAFF. The CDR3 DNA sequence: TGTGCCAGCAGCATTCAGGGGGCGAAGAACACTGAAGCTTTCTTT.

This chain links TRBV5-1 with TRBJ1-2; no reliable D call. The ends were cut back, 0 bases at V and 4 bases at J, with 10 bases in the middle. Germline V CDR1 and CDR2: SGHRS, YFSETQ. CDR3 length: 14 residues. The CDR3 spells CASSLAGGGYGYTF. The CDR3 region has the DNA TGCGCCAGCAGCTTGGCCGGAGGTGGCTATGGCTACACCTTC.

On this clonotype itself: At one of its ends the junction is not consistent with the germline gene, which may arise from a read error. The gene calls are TRBV20-1 and TRBJ2-3, with 10 bases identical to TRBD2. The germline gives CDR1 DFQATT, CDR2 SNEGSKA (reference sequence). The CDR3 is 15 residues long. CDR3 DNA sequence: TGCGGTGCTCGCCCTACTAGCGGGATTACAGATACGCAGTATTTT. Protein sequence: CGARPTSGITDTQYF.

Only a few counts were recorded for this clonotype. The V call is TRBV3-1, the J call TRBJ1-1; 7 nucleotides line up with TRBD1. The CDR3 is 15 amino acids. Germline V gene sequence: CDR1 LGHDT, CDR2 YNNKEL (reference sequence). V lost 1 base to trimming and J lost 6 bases; unmatched junction nucleotides: 8. CDR3 nucleotides: TGTGCCAGCAGCCAAGGGGCGACAGGGCGGGCTGAAGCTTTCTTT. Its protein is CASSQGATGRAEAFF. Filled out from reference TRBV3-1 and TRBJ1-1, the complete variable domain reads DTAVSQTPKYLVTQMGNDKSIKCEQNLGHDTMYWYKQDSKKFLKIMFSYNNKELIINETVPNRFSPKSPDKAHLNLHINSLELGDSAVYFCASSQGATGRAEAFFGQGTRLTVV.

The V gene is TRBV25-1, the J gene TRBJ2-3, with TRBD2 matching 8 bases. This CDR3 region has 13 residues. Unmatched junction bases numbered 3, after V lost 5 bases and J lost 5 bases. The germline V gene encodes CDR1 MGHDK and CDR2 SYGVNS. DNA of the CDR3: TGTGCCAGCAGTCAGCGGGGGATAGATACGCAGTATTTT. Amino acids: CASSQRGIDTQYF.

Only a few counts were recorded for this clonotype. The chain links TRBV5-4 to TRBJ2-1; the D gene is possibly TRBD1 (5 bases). Germline loops: CDR1 SGHNT, CDR2 YYREEE (reference sequence). This CDR3 region has 15 residues. Trimming cost V 5 bases and J 4 bases, with 16 bases left between them. CDR3 nucleotide sequence: TGTGCCAGCAGTTATTCAGGGAAGGGGTACAATGAGCAGTTCTTC. It codes for CASSYSGKGYNEQFF.

This clonotype was counted at least ten times. CDR3 nucleotide sequence: TGCGCCAGCAGCTTGGCTGGGCAATACAATGAGCAGTTCTTC. Protein sequence: CASSLAGQYNEQFF. The chain is built from TRBV5-1 and TRBJ2-1, with D unresolved. Germline loops: CDR1 SGHRS, CDR2 YFSETQ. The CDR3 covers 14 residues. Trimming cost V 0 bases and J 4 bases, with 8 bases left between them.

This chain uses TRBV7-9 with TRBJ1-5; 8 positions match TRBD1. Per germline, CDR1 SEHNR and CDR2 FQNEAQ (reference sequence). This CDR3 region has 15 residues. V was clipped by 5 bases and J by 2 bases; unmatched bases: 5. The CDR3 sequence: CASSLGQERNQPQHF. The CDR3 nucleotides read TGTGCCAGCAGCCTGGGACAGGAGCGCAATCAGCCCCAGCATTTT.

The chain is built from TRBV19 and TRBJ2-5; 9 bases match TRBD1. The V segment lost 3 bases and the J segment 5 bases; nucleotides outside the gene matches: 7. The CDR3 is 15 amino acids. Per germline, CDR1 LNHDA and CDR2 SQIVND (reference sequence). DNA of the CDR3: TGTGCCAGTAGTATGGCCGGGACAGGGTTGGAGACCCAGTACTTC. It specifies CASSMAGTGLETQYF.